This T cell receptor beta chain derives from a study of blood T cell repertoires in COVID-19. On the study more broadly: The study drew acute and convalescent COVID-19 samples from the United States, Italy and Spain. T cells, B-cell-depleted T cells, or PBMCs supplied cDNA or gDNA.

This clone has just a few counts. In the authors' workflow: Amplification with reference gene primers provided the estimates of nucleated cell counts. The data were produced by immunoSEQ multiplex PCR, yet TCRdb's version contains in-frame clones alone and is incomplete. V and J calls and clone size follow that table, whereas D and trimming were derived from the DNA. The table shows hundreds of thousands of clones, with less than 85% occurring only once. Germline V gene sequence: CDR1 MNHEY, CDR2 SMNVEV (reference sequence). The V gene lost 3 bases and the J gene lost 4 bases, with 15 bases spanning the gap. The CDR3 is made up of 15 amino acids.

The TCR sequence derives from a woman in her 70s with active or convalescent COVID-19. The V and J genes are TRBV27 and TRBJ1-2, with a possible D match to TRBD1 (5 bases). Sequencing input: peripheral blood. CDR3: CASSFSLGRLYGYTF. The CDR3 DNA is TGTGCCAGCAGTTTCTCCCTGGGGCGACTCTATGGCTACACCTTC.